This note documents a single T cell receptor beta chain sequence. The clone's antigen remains unknown. Per the germline V gene, SGHRS is the CDR1 and YFSETQ is the CDR2. Spanning cysteine to phenylalanine, the CDR3 consists of 14 amino acids. The nucleotide record is missing. HCMV serostatus was determined by detecting HCMV-specific IgG in serum with a commercial ELISA kit. Ficoll density gradient centrifugation was used to isolate peripheral blood mononuclear cells from blood. The sample originates from a study of T cells expressing NK-cell markers (dated by TCRdb to the early 2020s). About the full investigation: In sorted CD3+CD56+NKG2C+, CD3+CD56+NKG2C- and CD3+CD56-NKG2C+ T-cell subsets from 8 or 9 donors, TCR beta-chain repertoires were profiled. Seven of the eight sequenced donors were HCMV-seropositive and one was HCMV-seronegative. Randomly selected healthy volunteers, three men and five women, were used as the eight sequenced donors. The libraries were sequenced on Illumina HiSeq 2000/2500, MiSeq or NextSeq, producing 2 x 150 bp reads.

Here is what the overall study found, with its caveats: Those dominant clonotypes were again the most abundant among CD3+CD56-NKG2C+ cells in a few donors, at about 28.3-60.1%. It remained unclear whether the expanded NKG2C-expressing T cell clones were specific for HCMV antigens. In six donors, the dominant CD3+CD56+NKG2C+ clonotypes were among the top 10 CD8+ clonotypes and accounted for about 1.0-7.0% of CD8+ T cells.

TCRdb shows the sequencer as Illumina HiSeq 2000. TCR beta cDNA libraries were made by 5'RACE template switching that added a universal primer site and unique molecular identifiers. Synthesis of cDNA was primed from the TCR beta constant segment and was followed by two consecutive PCR amplification steps. The study's processing was this. MIGEC was used to demultiplex reads and group the reads by UMI, and MiTCR was used to assemble and quantify clonotypes. To exclude erroneous sequences, only TCR cDNA sequences supported by at least two reads were retained. The tcR package was used for downstream repertoire analysis, and clonotypes were matched across fractions by CDR3 nucleotide sequence plus V segment. VDJmatch was used to annotate antigen specificity against VDJdb, with one amino acid substitution in CDR3 allowed. TCRdb reprocessed the reads and assigns one entry to each CDR3 protein sequence, leaving out DNA. The V and J calls shown here were made by TCRdb, not taken from the authors' results. This sample's table lists about 450,000 distinct CDR3 sequences. Of the sample, roughly 8% falls within the top ten clones.

The sequencing input was blood T cells: a sorted CD56 or NKG2C T cell subset, CD4+ or CD8+ T cells, or bulk PBMC T cells (not recorded which). This sequence was found in a woman aged 18 to 75 in good health. Here the chain combines TRBV5-1 and TRBJ1-1; the TCRdb call, TRBD1, lacks DNA for checking. The CDR3 has the sequence CASSLVGARAGAFF.